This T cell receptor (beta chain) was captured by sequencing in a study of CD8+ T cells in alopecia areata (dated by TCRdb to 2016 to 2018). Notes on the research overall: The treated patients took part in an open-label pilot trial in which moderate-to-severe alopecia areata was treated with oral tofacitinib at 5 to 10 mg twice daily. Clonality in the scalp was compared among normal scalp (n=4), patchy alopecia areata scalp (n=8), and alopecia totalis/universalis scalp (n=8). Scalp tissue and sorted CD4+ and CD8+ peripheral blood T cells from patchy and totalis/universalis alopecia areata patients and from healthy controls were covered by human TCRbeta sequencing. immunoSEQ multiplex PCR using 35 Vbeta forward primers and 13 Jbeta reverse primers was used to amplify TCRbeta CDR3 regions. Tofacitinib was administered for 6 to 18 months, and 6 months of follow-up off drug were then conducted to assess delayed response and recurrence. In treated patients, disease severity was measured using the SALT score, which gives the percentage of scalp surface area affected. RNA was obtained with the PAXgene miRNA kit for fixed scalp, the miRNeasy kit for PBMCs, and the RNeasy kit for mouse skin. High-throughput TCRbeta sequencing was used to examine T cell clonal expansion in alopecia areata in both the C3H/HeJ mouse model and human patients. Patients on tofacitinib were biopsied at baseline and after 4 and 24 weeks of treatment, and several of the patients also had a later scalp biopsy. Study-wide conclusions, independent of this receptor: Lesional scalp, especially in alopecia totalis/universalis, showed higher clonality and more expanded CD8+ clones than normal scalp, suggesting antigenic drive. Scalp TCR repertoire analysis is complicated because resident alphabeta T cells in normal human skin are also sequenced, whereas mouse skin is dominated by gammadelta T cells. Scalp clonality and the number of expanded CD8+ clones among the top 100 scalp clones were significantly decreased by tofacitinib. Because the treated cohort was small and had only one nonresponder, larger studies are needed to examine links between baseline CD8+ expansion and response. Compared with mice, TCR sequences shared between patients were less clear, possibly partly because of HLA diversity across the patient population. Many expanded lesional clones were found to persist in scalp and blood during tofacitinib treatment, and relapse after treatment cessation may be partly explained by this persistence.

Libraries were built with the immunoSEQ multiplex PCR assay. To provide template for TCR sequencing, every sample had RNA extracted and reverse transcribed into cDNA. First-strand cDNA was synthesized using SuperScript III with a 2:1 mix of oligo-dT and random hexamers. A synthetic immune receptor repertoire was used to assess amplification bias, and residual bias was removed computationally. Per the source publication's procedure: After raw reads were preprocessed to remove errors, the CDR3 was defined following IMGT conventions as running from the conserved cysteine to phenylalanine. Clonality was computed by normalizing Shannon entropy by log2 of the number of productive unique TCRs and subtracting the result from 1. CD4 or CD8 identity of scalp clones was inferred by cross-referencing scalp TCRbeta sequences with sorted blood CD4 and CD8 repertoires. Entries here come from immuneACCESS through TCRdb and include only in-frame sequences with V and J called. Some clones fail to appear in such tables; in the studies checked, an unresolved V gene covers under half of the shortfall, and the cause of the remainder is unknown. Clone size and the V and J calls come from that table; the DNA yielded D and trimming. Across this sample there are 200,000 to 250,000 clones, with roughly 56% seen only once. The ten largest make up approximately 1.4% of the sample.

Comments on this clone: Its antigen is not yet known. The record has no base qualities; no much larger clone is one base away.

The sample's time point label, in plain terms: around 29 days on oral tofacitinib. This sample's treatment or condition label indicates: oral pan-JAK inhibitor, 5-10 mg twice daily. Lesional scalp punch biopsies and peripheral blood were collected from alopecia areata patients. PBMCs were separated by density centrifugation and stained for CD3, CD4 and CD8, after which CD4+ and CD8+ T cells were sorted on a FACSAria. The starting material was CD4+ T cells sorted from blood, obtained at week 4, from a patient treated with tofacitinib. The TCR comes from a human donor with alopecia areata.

The nucleotide sequence is given as TGTGCCAGCAGCTTAGAAGAGGCCGGGGAGCTGTTTTTT. Its protein product is CASSLEEAGELFF. The chain joins TRBV11-1 to TRBJ2-2; a confident D gene designation cannot be given. The V end loses 1 base and the J end loses 6 bases, and a stretch of 6 bases separates them. The CDR3 numbers 13 residues from cysteine through phenylalanine. Here the CDR3 DNA is all that survives: 39 bases in frame from base 1. Via the germline V gene (reference sequence), CDR1 is SGHAT and CDR2 FQDESV.